This T cell receptor beta chain was identified in a study of blood T cells in healthy people across ages. Combining a sample-barcoded 5' primer with a J-beta primer mix, a second PCR ran for roughly 7 to 11 cycles. TCRdb re-derived calls from the 5' RACE reads in MiXCR, one entry per CDR3 protein. Seen here are 700,000 to 950,000 distinct CDR3 sequences, roughly 60% observed once, and the top ten hold approximately 21%. The germline CDR1 and CDR2 sequences are DFQATT and SNEGSKA (reference sequence). J lost 7 bases, V lost 0 bases, and 14 bases had no gene match. CDR3 size: 17 residues. The authors drew about 9.9 milliliters of peripheral blood from each donor.

The sequencing input was blood. V usage is TRBV20-1 and J usage is TRBJ2-1; TRBD2 matches at 8 bases. The sequence came from a man aged 25-45 years in good health. The CDR3 sequence is CSARERSADSGVNEQFF. CDR3 nucleotide sequence: TGCAGTGCTAGAGAACGATCGGCCGATAGCGGGGTGAATGAGCAGTTCTTC.